This passage covers 28 T cell receptor beta chains from one sample sequenced in a study of regulatory T cells in long-lasting Graves disease. Time point specified: newly diagnosed GD, antithyroid drugs for less than 3 months. RNA isolated from PBMCs was used to make the TCR library. The authors built TCR beta libraries using iRepertoire HTBI primers and Arm-PCR of CDR3 regions. TCRdb redid the calling of the multiplex PCR reads with MiXCR, one entry per CDR3 protein. The sample lists 400,000 to 550,000 distinct CDR3 sequences, 16% occurring once. This sample also appeared in a second study, on T cells in Graves' hyperthyroidism and ophthalmopathy.

This material consisted of peripheral blood mononuclear cells (PBMCs), taken at new diagnosis, from a patient treated with antithyroid drugs. The receptor set was obtained from a woman in her 30s with Graves disease.

The sample holds a few counts of this clonotype. The V and J genes are TRBV6-1 and TRBJ2-5; a possible D gene is TRBD1 (5 bases). The V and J ends lost 5 bases and 1 base respectively, with 11 bases between them. CDR1 MNHNS and CDR2 SASEGT come from the germline V gene. The CDR3 is 14 residues long. The CDR3 region has the DNA TGTGCCAGCAGTACAGGAACCCCCCAAGAGACCCAGTACTTC. Amino acid sequence: CASSTGTPQETQYF.

This clonotype was observed many times. The chain has TRBV5-1 and TRBJ1-2; D unclear. With 5 bases removed from V and 0 bases from J, the gap between germline ends came to 14 bases. This CDR3 contains 15 residues. CDR1 and CDR2 (germline): SGHRS, YFSETQ. The CDR3 sequence is CASSPLDGTNYGYTF. The CDR3 region has the DNA TGCGCCAGCAGTCCTCTCGACGGTACTAACTATGGCTACACCTTC.

About this clonotype itself: A read error may be the cause here, since a much bigger clone is one base away. This chain joins TRBV4-3 and TRBJ2-1, with TRBD2 matching 12 bases. CDR3 size: 16 residues. Germline V gives CDR1 LGHNA, CDR2 YSLEER. The trim removed 4 bases at V and 5 bases at J, leaving 6 bases unmatched. As DNA, the CDR3 is TGCGCCAGCAGCCGCCGACTAGCGGGAGTAGACAATGAGCAGTTCTTC. Protein: CASSRRLAGVDNEQFF.

This clonotype was seen many times. The chain combines TRBV12-3 or TRBV12-4 with TRBJ2-1; TRBD2 aligns across 11 bases. This CDR3 has 16 amino acids. V dropped 4 bases and J dropped 10; count of bases not matched to a gene: 12. This CDR3 is CASSWGTSGSLREQFF. The CDR3 region has the DNA TGTGCCAGCAGTTGGGGCACTAGCGGGAGTTTAAGGGAGCAGTTCTTC.

This clonotype was detected many times. The V call is TRBV29-1, the J call TRBJ1-1; D gene unclear. V gave up 4 bases and J gave up 10 bases, with 34 bases separating them. This CDR3 spans 18 amino acids. The germline V gene has CDR1 SQVTM and CDR2 ANQGSEA. DNA for the CDR3: TGCAGCGTTGTTTCGAAGCTTATACCGGGTCGCCCCTCGAATGGAGCTTTCTTT. Translation: CSVVSKLIPGRPSNGAFF.

This clonotype was seen at least ten times. CDR3 in amino acids: CASSLSVNTGELFF. CDR3 nucleotide sequence: TGTGCCAGCAGCCTTAGCGTAAACACCGGGGAGCTGTTTTTT. The rearrangement uses TRBV7-9 and TRBJ2-2; possible D gene TRBD2, 5 bases. Germline V lookup: CDR1 SEHNR, CDR2 FQNEAQ (reference sequence). This CDR3 region has 14 residues. Trimming left V 5 bases short and J 2 bases short, with 9 bases between.

At least ten counts were recorded for this clonotype. The chain links TRBV29-1 to TRBJ1-1; D unresolved. V lost 2 bases, J lost 1 base, and 11 bases lay in between. Germline assignment: CDR1 SQVTM and CDR2 ANQGSEA. The CDR3 is made up of 14 amino acids. The DNA of the CDR3 is TGCAGCGTTGAAAAGCGGAGTGGGAACACTGAAGCTTTCTTT. Translating it yields CSVEKRSGNTEAFF.

The chain has TRBV30 and TRBJ2-1; D might be TRBD2 (8 bases). Germline CDR1 GTSNPN, CDR2 SVGIG (reference sequence). Deletions cut 2 bases from V and 0 bases from J, with 14 bases between. The CDR3 has 16 residues. CDR3 in amino acids: CAWSWDSGSSYNEQFF. The CDR3 DNA sequence: TGTGCCTGGAGTTGGGACAGCGGGAGCTCCTACAATGAGCAGTTCTTC.

The table lists this clonotype with a few counts. The chain carries TRBV20-1 and TRBJ2-5, with a possible D match to TRBD2 (6 bases). The V end lost 3 bases, the J end lost 2 bases, and 10 bases lay between the germline ends. Germline-derived CDR1 and CDR2 are DFQATT and SNEGSKA (reference sequence). The CDR3 is made up of 13 amino acids. In DNA, the CDR3 is TGCAGTGCTAGTCTAGCGAGTCAAGAGACCCAGTACTTC. Its protein product is CSASLASQETQYF.

The chain uses TRBV10-3 and TRBJ2-7; 8 bases fit TRBD2. The CDR3 loop spans 13 amino acids. Losses at the gene ends were 8 bases for V and 3 bases for J; bases not matched to a gene: 6. The V gene's germline CDR1 is ENHRY and CDR2 SYGVKD. The CDR3 DNA sequence: TGTGCCATCCAGCGGGAGAATCGCTACGAGCAGTACTTC. It specifies CAIQRENRYEQYF.

This clonotype was observed a few times. The chain is built from TRBV28 and TRBJ2-1; D is unclear. V lost 11 bases to trimming and J lost 8 bases, with 13 bases between them. From germline, CDR1 is MDHEN and CDR2 SYDVKM. There are 11 residues in the CDR3. The CDR3, as DNA: TGTGCCGGCGGTAGTGAATATGAGCAGTTCTTC. As protein: CAGGSEYEQFF.

This clonotype occurred many times. The chain combines TRBV7-3 with TRBJ2-3; weak D call: TRBD2 (5 bases). V was cut by 1 base and J by 2 bases, with 10 bases left in between. The CDR3 loop spans 15 amino acids. CDR1 is SGHTA, CDR2 FQGTGA, per germline. This CDR3 is CASSLRGDNTDTQYF. The CDR3 nucleotides are TGTGCCAGCAGCTTAAGGGGAGACAACACAGATACGCAGTATTTT.

This clonotype was detected a few times. CDR3 loop: CASSLGLLNTEAFF. The CDR3 bases are TGTGCCAGCAGCTTGGGCCTTTTGAACACTGAAGCTTTCTTT. This rearrangement joins TRBV5-8 to TRBJ1-1, with D hard to call. Trimming took 0 bases from V and 0 from J, leaving 6 bases between them. There are 14 residues in the CDR3. Germline-derived CDR1 and CDR2 are SGHTS and YDEGEE. The full variable domain, rest sourced from reference TRBV5-8 and TRBJ1-1, is EAGVTQSPTHLIKTRGQQATLRCSPISGHTSVYWYQQALGLGLQFLLWYDEGEERNRGNFPPRFSGRQFPNYSSELNVNALELEDSALYLCASSLGLLNTEAFFGQGTRLTVV.

The gene calls are TRBV10-3 and TRBJ2-7; D not certain. The CDR3 sequence is 12 residues long. The V end lost 8 bases, the J end lost 1 base, and 9 bases lay between the germline ends. CDR1 is ENHRY and CDR2 is SYGVKD in the germline V gene. The chain's CDR3 is CAIGISSYEQYF. CDR3 coding DNA: TGTGCCATCGGGATATCTTCCTACGAGCAGTACTTC.

This chain links TRBV7-2 with TRBJ2-4; D may be TRBD2 (6 bases). Germline V gene data show CDR1 as SGHTA and CDR2 as FQGNSA. The CDR3 is 16 residues long. Trimming took 6 bases from V and 0 from J, leaving 15 bases between them. CDR3 in amino acids: CASRSPGVGAKNIQYF. DNA of the CDR3: TGTGCCAGCAGATCTCCGGGGGTCGGAGCCAAAAACATTCAGTACTTC.

The table lists this clonotype with a few counts. The chain joins TRBV7-9 to TRBJ2-1, with D unresolved. This CDR3 spans 12 amino acids. The germline V gene has CDR1 SEHNR and CDR2 FQNEAQ (reference sequence). V lost 10 bases and J 0 bases, leaving 7 bases between the germline ends. The CDR3 DNA sequence: TGTGCCACTGGTCTCTCCTACAATGAGCAGTTCTTC. This translates into CATGLSYNEQFF.

The sample holds many counts of this clonotype. CDR3 sequence (DNA): TGCAGCGTTGGGGGGGACGCACGGCGAGAGACCCAGTACTTC. Its translation is CSVGGDARRETQYF. The rearrangement links TRBV29-1 to TRBJ2-5; D possibly corresponds to TRBD2 (6 bases). The CDR3 is made up of 14 amino acids. V lost 4 bases to trimming and J lost 4 bases, with 16 bases between them. The germline gives CDR1 SQVTM, CDR2 ANQGSEA.

The rearrangement uses TRBV27 and TRBJ1-1; 9 bases are a match to TRBD1. CDR1 MNHEY and CDR2 SMNVEV come from the germline V gene (reference sequence). This CDR3 is 14 amino acids long. The V segment lost 5 bases and the J segment 3 bases; nucleotides outside the gene matches: 4. CDR3: CASSTQGADTEAFF. CDR3 bases: TGTGCCAGCAGTACACAGGGGGCGGACACTGAAGCTTTCTTT.

This clonotype was seen more than once but under ten times. The chain links TRBV7-6 to TRBJ2-3, with TRBD2 matching 9 bases. Per the germline V gene, CDR1 is SGHVS and CDR2 is FNYEAQ. The CDR3 sequence is 16 residues long. V shed 5 bases, J shed 3 bases, and the junction held 9 bases outside the gene matches. The CDR3 region is CASSLDSGRRTDTQYF. The DNA of the CDR3 is TGTGCCAGCAGCCTCGATAGCGGGAGAAGGACAGATACGCAGTATTTT. The variable domain in full, with the rest retrieved from reference TRBV7-6 and TRBJ2-3, is GAGVSQSPRYKVTKRGQDVALRCDPISGHVSLYWYRQALGQGPEFLTYFNYEAQQDKSGLPNDRFSAERPEGSISTLTIQRTEQRDSAMYRCASSLDSGRRTDTQYFGPGTRLTVL.

This clonotype was recorded many times. V usage is TRBV18 and J usage is TRBJ2-1; no clear D. The CDR3 covers 13 residues. Between the trimmed V and J ends, which lost 0 bases and 4 bases, there was a span of 4 bases. Germline values: CDR1 KGHSH, CDR2 LQKENI. The CDR3, as DNA: TGTGCCAGCTCACCACCGTCATACAATGAGCAGTTCTTC. This sequence encodes CASSPPSYNEQFF.

This clonotype was found a few times. The CDR3 DNA reads as TGCAGTGCTCCCAGTGGGGGACAGGGCGATGGGGTAGCCAAAAACATTCAGTACTTC. Encoded protein: CSAPSGGQGDGVAKNIQYF. The chain links TRBV20-1 to TRBJ2-4, with TRBD1 matching 9 bases. The CDR3 sequence is 19 residues long. Germline V gene data show CDR1 as DFQATT and CDR2 as SNEGSKA (reference sequence). Trimming at V came to 5 bases and at J to 0 bases, leaving 17 bases not matched to a gene.

The chain combines TRBV11-1 with TRBJ2-2; 14 positions match TRBD2. The CDR3 covers 18 residues. With V trimmed by 2 bases and J by 5 bases, 7 bases remained unmatched. Looked up from germline, CDR1 is SGHAT and CDR2 is FQDESV (reference sequence). The CDR3 coding sequence is TGTGCCAGCAGCTTAAGGGGACTAGCGGGAGTCGGTACCGGGGAGCTGTTTTTT. Protein sequence: CASSLRGLAGVGTGELFF.

Note on this clonotype: This clone may be a read error of a much larger clone one base away. Here the CDR3 omits its conserved ending phenylalanine or tryptophan, so a read error is the likely source. V and J are TRBV28 and TRBJ2-2; possibly TRBD1 for D (6 bases). The CDR3 loop spans 15 amino acids. The V and J ends lost 3 bases and 5 bases respectively, with 13 bases between them. The germline CDR1 and CDR2 sequences are MDHEN and SYDVKM. The CDR3 protein is CASSLSGAGTGELFS. Here the CDR3 DNA reads TGTGCCAGCAGTTTGTCAGGGGCGGGTACCGGGGAGCTGTTTTCT.

This clonotype has ten or more counts. This chain joins TRBV3-1 and TRBJ2-7; 7 bases match TRBD2. V shed 3 bases, J shed 0 bases, and the junction held 5 bases outside the gene matches. This CDR3 is 15 amino acids long. The V gene's germline CDR1 is LGHDT and CDR2 YNNKEL (reference sequence). The CDR3 sequence is CASSQGGRASYEQYF. In DNA, the CDR3 is TGTGCCAGCAGCCAGGGCGGGAGAGCCTCCTACGAGCAGTACTTC.

This clonotype occurred a few times. The chain links TRBV24-1 to TRBJ1-1; D is unclear. CDR3 length equals 15 residues. Trimming took 2 bases from V and 4 from J, leaving 13 bases between them. Per germline, CDR1 KGHDR and CDR2 SFDVKD. CDR3 in DNA: TGTGCCACCAGTGATTCGATGGGTGGAGGCACTGAAGCTTTCTTT. It translates to CATSDSMGGGTEAFF.

This clonotype showed up many times. The V gene is TRBV3-1, the J gene TRBJ2-1; perhaps TRBD2 as D (6 bases). CDR3 size: 13 residues. Trimming pared 1 base from V and 9 bases from J, leaving 10 bases between. CDR1 and CDR2 (germline): LGHDT, YNNKEL (reference sequence). The DNA of the CDR3 is TGTGCCAGCAGCCAAGGGGGGGTAGTTGAGCAGTTCTTC. Amino acids: CASSQGGVVEQFF.

Details on this clonotype: A junction end diverges from the germline sequence, so it may reflect a read error. The V and J genes are TRBV7-2 and TRBJ2-1; TRBD2 might be the D (6 bases). This CDR3 region has 14 residues. Germline values: CDR1 SGHTA, CDR2 FQGNSA. CDR3 in DNA: TGCGCCCTCGTGCAGGAGGGAGTGTTGAATGAGCAGTTCTTC. This codes for CALVQEGVLNEQFF.

The sample holds a few counts of this clonotype. The chain combines TRBV19 with TRBJ1-5, with D possibly being TRBD1 (6 bases). With 5 bases removed from V and 5 bases from J, the gap between germline ends came to 16 bases. The CDR3 runs 15 residues. Looked up from germline, CDR1 is LNHDA and CDR2 is SQIVND (reference sequence). CDR3 in amino acids: CASSPSPRGHQPQHF. Here the CDR3 DNA reads TGTGCCAGTAGTCCATCCCCCAGGGGACATCAGCCCCAGCATTTT. The complete variable domain, with remaining parts taken from reference TRBV19 and TRBJ1-5, reads DGGITQSPKYLFRKEGQNVTLSCEQNLNHDAMYWYRQDPGQGLRLIYYSQIVNDFQKGDIAEGYSVSREKKESFPLTVTSAQKNPTAFYLCASSPSPRGHQPQHFGDGTRLSIL.